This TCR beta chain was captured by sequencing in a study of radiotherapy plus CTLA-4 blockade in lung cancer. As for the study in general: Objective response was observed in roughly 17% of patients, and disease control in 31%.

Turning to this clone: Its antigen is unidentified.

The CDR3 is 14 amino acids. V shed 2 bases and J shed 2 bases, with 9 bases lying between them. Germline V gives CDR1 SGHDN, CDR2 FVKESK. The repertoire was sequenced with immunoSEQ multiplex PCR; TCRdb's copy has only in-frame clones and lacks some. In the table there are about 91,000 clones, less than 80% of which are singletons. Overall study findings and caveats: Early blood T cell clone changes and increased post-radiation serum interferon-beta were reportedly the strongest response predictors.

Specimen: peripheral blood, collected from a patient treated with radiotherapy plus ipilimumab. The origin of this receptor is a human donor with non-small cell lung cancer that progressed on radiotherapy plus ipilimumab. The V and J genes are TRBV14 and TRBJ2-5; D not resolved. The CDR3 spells CASSQLNSQETQYF. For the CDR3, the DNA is TGTGCCAGCAGCCAATTGAACTCGCAAGAGACCCAGTACTTC. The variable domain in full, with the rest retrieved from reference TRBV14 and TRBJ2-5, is EAGVTQFPSHSVIEKGQTVTLRCDPISGHDNLYWYRRVMGKEIKFLLHFVKESKQDESGMPNNRFLAERTGGTYSTLKVQPAELEDSGVYFCASSQLNSQETQYFGPGTRLLVL.